This T cell receptor beta chain derives from a study of blood T cells in healthy people across ages. In the study overall: Through template switching, about one barcoded beta molecule was captured per two T cells, as measured in model experiments. Overall study findings and caveats: TCR beta diversity, measured per million T cells, fell in a roughly linear way with age.

Researchers collected approximately 9.5 milliliters of peripheral blood from every single donor. This clonotype has a single count. The antigen is undetermined. This may stem from a read error, because a much larger clone lies one nucleotide away. The authors ran a second PCR of roughly 6 to 12 cycles using a sample-barcoded 5' primer and a J-beta primer mix. MiXCR was run by TCRdb on the 5' RACE reads, yielding one entry per CDR3 protein. The sample lists hundreds of thousands of distinct CDR3 sequences; about 46% were seen once. The CDR3 runs to 14 residues. CDR1 is MNHEY, CDR2 SVGAGI, per germline. Material: blood. The receptor was derived from a man older than 75 in good health. The V call is TRBV6-5, the J call TRBJ2-7; TRBD1 or TRBD2 may be the D gene (6 bases each). The CDR3 DNA is TGTGCCGGCAGTCCCCTAGGGGGGTCCTACGAGCAGTACTTC. As protein: CAGSPLGGSYEQYF.